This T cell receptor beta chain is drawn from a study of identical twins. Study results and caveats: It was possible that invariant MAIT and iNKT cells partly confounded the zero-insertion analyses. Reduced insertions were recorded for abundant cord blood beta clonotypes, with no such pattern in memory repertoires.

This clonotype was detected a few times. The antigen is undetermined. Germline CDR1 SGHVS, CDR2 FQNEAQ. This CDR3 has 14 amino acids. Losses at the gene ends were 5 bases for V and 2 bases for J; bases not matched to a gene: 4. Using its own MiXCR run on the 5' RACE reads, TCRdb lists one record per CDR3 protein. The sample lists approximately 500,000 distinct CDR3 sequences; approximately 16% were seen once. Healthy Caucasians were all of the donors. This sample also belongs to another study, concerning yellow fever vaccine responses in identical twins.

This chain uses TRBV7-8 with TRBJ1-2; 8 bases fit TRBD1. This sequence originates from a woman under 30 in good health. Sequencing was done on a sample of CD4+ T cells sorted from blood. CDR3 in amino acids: CASSKGQGNYGYTF. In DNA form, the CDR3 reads TGTGCCAGCAGCAAAGGACAGGGAAACTATGGCTACACCTTC.